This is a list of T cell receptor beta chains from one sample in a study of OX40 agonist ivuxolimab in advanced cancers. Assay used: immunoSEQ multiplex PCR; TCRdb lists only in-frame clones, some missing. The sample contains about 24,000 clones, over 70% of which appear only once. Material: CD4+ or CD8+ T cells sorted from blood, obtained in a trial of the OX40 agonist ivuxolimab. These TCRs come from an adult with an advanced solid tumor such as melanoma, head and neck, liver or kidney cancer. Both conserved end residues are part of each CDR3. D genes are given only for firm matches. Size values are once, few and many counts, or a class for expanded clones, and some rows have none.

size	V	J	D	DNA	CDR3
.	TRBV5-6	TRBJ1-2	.	TGTGCCAGCAGCCCCTACGAAAGTCAAGGTAGTGGCTACACCTTC	CASSPYESQGSGYTF
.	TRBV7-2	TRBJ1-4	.	TGTGCCAGCAGCCCCCGACGGGGGACTAATGAAAAACTGTTTTTT	CASSPRRGTNEKLFF
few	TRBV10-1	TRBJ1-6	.	TGCGCCAGCAGCGCAAGGACAGATTCACCCCTCCACTTT	CASSARTDSPLHF
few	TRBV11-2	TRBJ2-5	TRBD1	TGTGCCAGCAGCTTAGATTGGCGGGACAGGGTCAAACCGTACTTC	CASSLDWRDRVKPYF
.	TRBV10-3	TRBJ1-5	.	TGTGCCATCAGTTTTAAGGATAATCAGCCCCAGCATTTT	CAISFKDNQPQHF
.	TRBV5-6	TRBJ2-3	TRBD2	TGTGCCAGCAGGGAGTGGAGACTAGCGACAGATACGCAGTATTTT	CASREWRLATDTQYF
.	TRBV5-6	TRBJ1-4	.	TGTGCCAGCGACAAGAAAGGGGGTTTGGCTAATGAAAAACTGTTTTTT	CASDKKGGLANEKLFF
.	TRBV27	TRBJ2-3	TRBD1	TGTGCCAGCAGTTTTAGGGGTCTAGGGGGCGGCACTGGGGCGCAGTATTTT	CASSFRGLGGGTGAQYF
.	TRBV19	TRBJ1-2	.	TGTGCCAGTAACCCCGGGTCCTATGGCTACACCTTC	CASNPGSYGYTF
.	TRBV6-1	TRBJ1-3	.	TGTGCCAGCAGTGACGCCGGACATTTTTCTGGAAACACCATATATTTT	CASSDAGHFSGNTIYF
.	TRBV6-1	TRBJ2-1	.	TGTGCCAGCAGTGAAGCGGGGGGGCAGTACAATGAGCAGTTCTTC	CASSEAGGQYNEQFF
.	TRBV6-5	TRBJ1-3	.	TGTGCCAGCAGCCCGGGACTGATCTCTGGAAACACCATATATTTT	CASSPGLISGNTIYF
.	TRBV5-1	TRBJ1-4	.	TGCGCCAGCAGCTTTAAGTGGGGGGAAAAACTGTTTTTT	CASSFKWGEKLFF
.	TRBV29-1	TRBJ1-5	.	TGCAGCGTAATAGGTGAGGGCAATCAGCCCCAGCATTTT	CSVIGEGNQPQHF
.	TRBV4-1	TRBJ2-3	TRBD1	TGCGCCAGCAGCAGACAGGGGGCGATCGATACGCAGTATTTT	CASSRQGAIDTQYF
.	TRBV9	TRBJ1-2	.	TGTGCCAGCAGCGTAGCTCCGGGCTATGGCTACACCTTC	CASSVAPGYGYTF
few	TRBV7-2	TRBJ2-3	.	TGTGCCAGCAGCTTAATGGGGCCCTCAGATACGCAGTATTTT	CASSLMGPSDTQYF
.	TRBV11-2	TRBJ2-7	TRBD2	TGTGCCAGCAGCCCCGGATTGAGCGGGGGGGCCCGCCCCTACGAGCAGTACTTC	CASSPGLSGGARPYEQYF
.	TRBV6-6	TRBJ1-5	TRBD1	TGTGCCAGCAGTCCACGACAGGGGGGTGGGCAGCCCCAGCATTTT	CASSPRQGGGQPQHF
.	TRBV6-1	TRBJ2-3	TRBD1	TGTGCCAGCAGTTGGGGACAGGGGGAAGGAGATACGCAGTATTTT	CASSWGQGEGDTQYF
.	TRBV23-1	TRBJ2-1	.	TGCGCCAGCAGTCAATCGGAGGGCTGCTGTAGGGATGAGCAGTTCTTC	CASSQSEGCCRDEQFF
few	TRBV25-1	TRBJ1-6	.	TGTGCCAGCAGTGTGGCCGAGGGGCAGGTATTCTCACCCCTCCACTTT	CASSVAEGQVFSPLHF
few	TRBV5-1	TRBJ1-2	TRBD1	TGCGCCAGCTCCCCAGCTCAGGGGGTGGATGGCTACACCTTC	CASSPAQGVDGYTF
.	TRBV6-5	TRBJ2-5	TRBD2	TGTGCCAGCAGTTACGGGGGGCTAGCGGGGGCGGAGACCCAGTACTTC	CASSYGGLAGAETQYF
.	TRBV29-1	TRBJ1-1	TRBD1	TGCAGCGTTGTGACAGGGAGTAACACTGAAGCTTTCTTT	CSVVTGSNTEAFF
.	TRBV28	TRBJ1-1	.	TGTGCCAGCAGTTCCCCAGTTCAAGCTTTCTTT	CASSSPVQAFF
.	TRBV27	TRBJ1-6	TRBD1	TGTGCCAGCAGTTTGACAGGGCAATGGGCCCTCCACTTT	CASSLTGQWALHF
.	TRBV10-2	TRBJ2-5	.	TGCGCCAGCCTTCTACCGGGGGAAGAGACCCAGTACTTC	CASLLPGEETQYF
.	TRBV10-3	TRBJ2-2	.	TGTGCCATCCGGACGGGAGTTCAGACCGGGGAGCTGTTTTTT	CAIRTGVQTGELFF
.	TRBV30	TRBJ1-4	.	TGTGCCTGGAGTGCCCCCGACGAAAAACTGTTTTTT	CAWSAPDEKLFF
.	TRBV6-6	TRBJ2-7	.	TGTGCCAGCAGTTACTACAAGGGCGAGCAGTACTTC	CASSYYKGEQYF
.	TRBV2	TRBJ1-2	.	TGTGCCAGCAGTGAAGTCGGGCCAGGGAGCTATGGCTACACCTTC	CASSEVGPGSYGYTF
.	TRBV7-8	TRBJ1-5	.	TGTGCCAGCAGCAGTTATAGCAATCAGCCCCAGCATTTT	CASSSYSNQPQHF
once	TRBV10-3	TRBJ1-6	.	TGTGCCATCGACCCCGGGGGTAATAATTCACCCCTCCACTTT	CAIDPGGNNSPLHF
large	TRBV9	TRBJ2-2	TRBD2	TGTGCCAGCAGCGCTAGCGGGGGGGCGGGCACCGGGGAGCTGTTTTTT	CASSASGGAGTGELFF
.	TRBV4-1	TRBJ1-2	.	TGCGCCAGCAGCCAGGGACAAGACTATGGCTACACCTTC	CASSQGQDYGYTF
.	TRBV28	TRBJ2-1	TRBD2	TGTGCCAGCAGTTACGGGGGGTCAGGTTACAATGAGCAGTTCTTC	CASSYGGSGYNEQFF
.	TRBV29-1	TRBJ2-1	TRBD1	TGCAGCGTCGAGGGACAGGGAAATTGGAATGAGCAGTTCTTC	CSVEGQGNWNEQFF
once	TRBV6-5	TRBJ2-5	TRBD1	TGTGCCAGCAGTGGGAACAGGGGGCGAGAGACCCAGTACTTC	CASSGNRGRETQYF
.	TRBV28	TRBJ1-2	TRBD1	TGTGCCAGCAGTTACAGGGGGGCCCCCTATGGCTACACCTTC	CASSYRGAPYGYTF
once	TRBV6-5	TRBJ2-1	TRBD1	TGTGCCAGCAGTTATTACGGGACAGGGAAGGGCAATGAGCAGTTCTTC	CASSYYGTGKGNEQFF
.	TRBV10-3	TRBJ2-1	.	TGTGCCATCAGTGAGTCTGGTACGCAGTTCTTC	CAISESGTQFF
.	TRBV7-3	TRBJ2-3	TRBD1	TGTGCCAGCAGCGACCGGGACAGGTCAGATACGCAGTATTTT	CASSDRDRSDTQYF
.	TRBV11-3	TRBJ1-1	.	TGTGCCAGCAGCTTAGATGGCGGGAAAGCTTTCTTT	CASSLDGGKAFF
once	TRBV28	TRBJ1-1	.	TGTGCCAGCAGTTCCCCTTCACGCGTCCTGAACACTGAAGCTTTCTTT	CASSSPSRVLNTEAFF
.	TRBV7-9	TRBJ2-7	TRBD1	TGTGCCAGCAGCTGGGACAGGGGGGGCTACGAGCAGTACTTC	CASSWDRGGYEQYF
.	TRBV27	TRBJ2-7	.	TGTGCCAGCAGGGTCCAGACAGACTACGAGCAGTACTTC	CASRVQTDYEQYF
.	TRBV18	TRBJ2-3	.	TGTGCCAGCTCACCCCTAGCGAGCACAGATACGCAGTATTTT	CASSPLASTDTQYF